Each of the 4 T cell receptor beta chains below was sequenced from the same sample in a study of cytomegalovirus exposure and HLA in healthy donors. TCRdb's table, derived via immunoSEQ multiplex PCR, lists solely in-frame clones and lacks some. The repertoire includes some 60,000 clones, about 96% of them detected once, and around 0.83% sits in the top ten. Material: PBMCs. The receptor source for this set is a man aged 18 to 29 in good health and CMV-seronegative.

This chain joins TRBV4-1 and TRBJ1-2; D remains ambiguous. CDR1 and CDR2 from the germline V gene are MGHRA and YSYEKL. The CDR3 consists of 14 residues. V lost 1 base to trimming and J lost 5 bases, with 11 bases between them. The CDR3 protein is CASSQGTPGYGYTF. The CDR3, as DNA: TGCGCCAGCAGCCAAGGGACTCCAGGTTATGGCTACACCTTC.

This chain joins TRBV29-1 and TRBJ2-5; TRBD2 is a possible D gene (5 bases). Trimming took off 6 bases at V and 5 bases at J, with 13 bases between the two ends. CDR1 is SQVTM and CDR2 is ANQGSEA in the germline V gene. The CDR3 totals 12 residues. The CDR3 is CSVRRTRETQYF. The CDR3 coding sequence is TGCAGCGTCAGGAGGACTCGGGAGACCCAGTACTTC.

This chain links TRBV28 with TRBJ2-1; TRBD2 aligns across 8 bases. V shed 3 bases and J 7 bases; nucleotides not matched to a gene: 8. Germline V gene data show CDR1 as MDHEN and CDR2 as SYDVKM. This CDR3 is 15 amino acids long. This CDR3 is CASSFFREGLNEQFF. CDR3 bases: TGTGCCAGCAGTTTTTTCCGGGAGGGCCTTAATGAGCAGTTCTTC.

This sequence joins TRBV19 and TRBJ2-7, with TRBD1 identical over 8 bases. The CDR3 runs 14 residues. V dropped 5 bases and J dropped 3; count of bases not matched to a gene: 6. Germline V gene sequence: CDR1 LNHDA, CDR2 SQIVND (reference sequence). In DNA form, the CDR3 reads TGTGCCAGTAGTCACGGCAGGGGGCTCTACGAGCAGTACTTC. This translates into CASSHGRGLYEQYF.